This record covers a single T cell receptor (beta chain). Its antigen remains undetermined. Per-nucleotide qualities are absent, and no much larger clonotype sits a single base away. Including cysteine and phenylalanine, the CDR3 has 16 amino acids. The CDR3 DNA has 48 bases and is translated from base 1. For CDR1 and CDR2, the germline V gene lists MNHEY and SVGAGI. V and J are trimmed by 2 bases and 7 bases, and the gene matches miss 13 bases of the junction. The treatment or condition label on this specimen signifies: live attenuated yellow fever vaccine strain. At each blood-draw timepoint, two biological replicates of bulk PBMCs were obtained. A standard Ficoll-Paque protocol was used to isolate PBMCs from peripheral blood. TriZol was used to extract RNA from bulk PBMCs, from CD4 and CD8 fractions, and from dextramer-positive and dextramer-negative fractions. TCR cDNA was synthesized by 5'RACE template switching, through which a universal primer site and unique molecular identifiers were introduced. Priming of cDNA synthesis was performed from both the TCR alpha and TCR beta constant segments. Library amplification used two PCR steps, and the second PCR step added sample barcodes and sequencing adapters. Sequencing of the libraries was done on either Illumina HiSeq 2500 (2x100 bp) or NovaSeq (2x150 bp). Concerning the study's data processing: Demultiplexing of reads and collapsing into UMI consensus sequences were performed with MIGEC, and V(D)J alignment was carried out with MiXCR. Clonotypes responding to the vaccine were identified with edgeR on replicate PBMC samples, with the criteria of FDR below 0.01 and a log2 fold change above 5 up to day 15. Bulk clonotypes were assigned CD4 or CD8 identity according to which sequenced CD4 or CD8 repertoire held them at higher abundance. TCRdb cleaned the public reads at Q25 with fastp, built clones with MiXCR and kept in-frame beta chains. CDR3 protein duplicates are merged, each entry listing the most common genes and DNA. These V and J calls are TCRdb output, not the study's own analysis. The sample table contains hundreds of thousands of distinct CDR3 sequences; only one count was recorded for roughly an eighth of them. About 15% of the sample is held by the ten biggest clonotypes.

The source of the sample is a study of T cells after yellow fever vaccination (dated by TCRdb to about 2019). At the level of the whole study: The SMART-Seq v4 Ultra Low Input RNA kit was used to prepare libraries from fractions with low cell numbers. Blood samples were taken at several timepoints before and after primary and secondary immunization, and bulk PBMC replicates and cell subsets were isolated. Two healthy male donors, one aged 18 to 30 and one aged 30 to 40 years, made up the cohort. To track T-cell clones before and after primary and booster YFV17D yellow fever vaccination, bulk TCR alpha and beta repertoires were sequenced longitudinally. On the study overall, not on this receptor specifically: Compared with the primary T-cell response, the secondary T-cell response was faster but weaker, reaching its peak on day 5 rather than on day 15. Because abundant contaminating clonotypes from the bulk population could be contained in FACS-sorted repertoires, computational filtering was required. A small share of clonotypes occurred in both CD4 and CD8 compartments, likely arising from convergent recombination. Most clones expanded after primary vaccination were re-detected after the booster (approximately 95% of CD4 and around 88% of CD8), suggesting broad memory maintenance. Because the study included only two donors, the extent to which the findings can be generalized is limited.

The rearranged segments are TRBV6-5 and TRBJ1-2; 7 central nucleotides agree with TRBD1. Sample: PBMCs, taken on the day of the yellow fever booster vaccination. This receptor was identified in a young man who received the YFV17D yellow fever vaccine. The DNA sequence is TGTGCCAGCAGTTACGACCTAGACAGGGCCCGGTCTGGCTACACCTTC. This encodes CASSYDLDRARSGYTF.